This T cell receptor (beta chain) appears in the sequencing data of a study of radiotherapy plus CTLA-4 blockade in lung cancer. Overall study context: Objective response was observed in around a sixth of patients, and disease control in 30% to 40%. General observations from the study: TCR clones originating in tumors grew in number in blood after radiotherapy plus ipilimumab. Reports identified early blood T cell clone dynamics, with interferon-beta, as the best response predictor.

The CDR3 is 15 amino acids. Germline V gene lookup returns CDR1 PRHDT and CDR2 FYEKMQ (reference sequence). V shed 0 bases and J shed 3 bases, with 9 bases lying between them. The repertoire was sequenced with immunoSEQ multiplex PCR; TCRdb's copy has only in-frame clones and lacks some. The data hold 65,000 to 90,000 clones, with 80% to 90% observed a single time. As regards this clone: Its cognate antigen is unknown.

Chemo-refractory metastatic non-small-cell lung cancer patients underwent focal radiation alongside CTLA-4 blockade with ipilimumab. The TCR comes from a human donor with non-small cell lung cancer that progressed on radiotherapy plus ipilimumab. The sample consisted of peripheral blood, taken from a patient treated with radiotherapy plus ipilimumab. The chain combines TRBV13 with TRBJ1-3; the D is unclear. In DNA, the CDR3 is TGTGCCAGCAGCTTAGGCGGCGAGGTTGGAAACACCATATATTTT. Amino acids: CASSLGGEVGNTIYF. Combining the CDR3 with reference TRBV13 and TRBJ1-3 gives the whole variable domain AAGVIQSPRHLIKEKRETATLKCYPIPRHDTVYWYQQGPGQDPQFLISFYEKMQSDKGSIPDRFSAQQFSDYHSELNMSSLELGDSALYFCASSLGGEVGNTIYFGEGSWLTVV.